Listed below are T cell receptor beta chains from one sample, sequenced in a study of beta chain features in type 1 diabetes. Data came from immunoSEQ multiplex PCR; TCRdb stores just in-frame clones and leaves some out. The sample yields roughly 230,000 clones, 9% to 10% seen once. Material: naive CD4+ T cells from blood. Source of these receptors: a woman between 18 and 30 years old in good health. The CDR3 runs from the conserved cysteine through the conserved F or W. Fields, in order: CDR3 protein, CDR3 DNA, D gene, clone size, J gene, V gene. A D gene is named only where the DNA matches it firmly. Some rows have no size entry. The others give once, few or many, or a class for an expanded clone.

CDR3aa: CASRLAGARYNEQFF; CDR3nt: TGTGCCAGCCGACTAGCGGGAGCCCGCTACAATGAGCAGTTCTTC; d_gene: TRBD2; abundance: .; j_gene: TRBJ2-1; v_gene: TRBV14
CDR3aa: CASSYSRGKNYGYTF; CDR3nt: TGTGCCAGCAGTTACTCGAGAGGGAAGAACTATGGCTACACCTTC; d_gene: .; abundance: .; j_gene: TRBJ1-2; v_gene: TRBV6-5
CDR3aa: CAWGDRAGEKLFF; CDR3nt: TGTGCCTGGGGGGACAGGGCTGGAGAAAAACTGTTTTTT; d_gene: TRBD1; abundance: .; j_gene: TRBJ1-4; v_gene: TRBV30
CDR3aa: CASSLLLAGETQYF; CDR3nt: TGTGCCAGCAGCTTGTTGTTAGCAGGGGAGACCCAGTACTTC; d_gene: .; abundance: .; j_gene: TRBJ2-5; v_gene: TRBV5-4
CDR3aa: CATSRDGGSEQYF; CDR3nt: TGTGCCACCAGCAGAGATGGGGGGAGCGAGCAGTACTTC; d_gene: .; abundance: many; j_gene: TRBJ2-7; v_gene: TRBV15
CDR3aa: CASSLAGQMNTEAFF; CDR3nt: TGCGCCAGCAGCTTGGCCGGACAGATGAACACTGAAGCTTTCTTT; d_gene: .; abundance: few; j_gene: TRBJ1-1; v_gene: TRBV5-1
CDR3aa: CSVGQPLTGELFF; CDR3nt: TGCAGCGTTGGACAGCCTCTCACCGGGGAGCTGTTTTTT; d_gene: .; abundance: .; j_gene: TRBJ2-2; v_gene: TRBV29-1
CDR3aa: CASSLRQGGTDTQYF; CDR3nt: TGCGCCAGCAGCTTGAGACAGGGGGGCACAGATACGCAGTATTTT; d_gene: TRBD1; abundance: .; j_gene: TRBJ2-3; v_gene: TRBV5-1
CDR3aa: CASSQPWTDPGNTIYF; CDR3nt: TGCGCCAGCAGCCAACCATGGACAGATCCTGGAAACACCATATATTTT; d_gene: .; abundance: few; j_gene: TRBJ1-3; v_gene: TRBV4-1
CDR3aa: CASSLRDSSYEQYF; CDR3nt: TGCGCCAGCAGCTTACGGGATAGCTCCTACGAGCAGTACTTC; d_gene: .; abundance: few; j_gene: TRBJ2-7; v_gene: TRBV5-1
CDR3aa: CATEQGRADTQYF; CDR3nt: TGTGCTACCGAACAGGGTCGGGCAGATACGCAGTATTTT; d_gene: .; abundance: .; j_gene: TRBJ2-3; v_gene: TRBV12-5
CDR3aa: CASSSIPGSYEQYF; CDR3nt: TGTGCCAGCTCATCGATCCCAGGTTCCTACGAGCAGTACTTC; d_gene: .; abundance: .; j_gene: TRBJ2-7; v_gene: TRBV18
CDR3aa: CASSRIGGSGTDTQYF; CDR3nt: TGCGCCAGCAGCCGTATAGGGGGCTCGGGCACAGATACGCAGTATTTT; d_gene: TRBD1; abundance: .; j_gene: TRBJ2-3; v_gene: TRBV5-1
CDR3aa: CASSLGQASPLHF; CDR3nt: TGCGCCAGCAGCTTAGGACAGGCTTCACCCCTCCACTTT; d_gene: TRBD1; abundance: few; j_gene: TRBJ1-6; v_gene: TRBV5-1
CDR3aa: CASSSSPSYGYTF; CDR3nt: TGTGCCAGCAGCTCCAGTCCGTCCTATGGCTACACCTTC; d_gene: .; abundance: few; j_gene: TRBJ1-2; v_gene: TRBV7-2
CDR3aa: CASSQGATNEKLFF; CDR3nt: TGTGCCAGCAGCCAGGGGGCCACTAATGAAAAACTGTTTTTT; d_gene: TRBD1; abundance: few; j_gene: TRBJ1-4; v_gene: TRBV6-1
CDR3aa: CASSEISLAGGPQETQYF; CDR3nt: TGTGCCAGCAGTGAAATCTCCCTAGCGGGAGGCCCCCAAGAGACCCAGTACTTC; d_gene: TRBD2; abundance: .; j_gene: TRBJ2-5; v_gene: TRBV6-1
CDR3aa: CASSMTSGGTNEQFF; CDR3nt: TGTGCCAGTAGTATGACTAGCGGGGGTACCAATGAGCAGTTCTTC; d_gene: TRBD2; abundance: .; j_gene: TRBJ2-1; v_gene: TRBV19
CDR3aa: CASSYSLRLGSSPLHF; CDR3nt: TGTGCCAGCAGTTACTCCCTTCGGCTGGGGAGTTCACCCCTCCACTTT; d_gene: .; abundance: few; j_gene: TRBJ1-6; v_gene: TRBV6-5
CDR3aa: CASSPASGKIGNEQFF; CDR3nt: TGTGCCAGCAGTCCAGCTAGCGGGAAAATCGGCAATGAGCAGTTCTTC; d_gene: TRBD2; abundance: few; j_gene: TRBJ2-1; v_gene: TRBV28
CDR3aa: CASSAAGTSGQETQYF; CDR3nt: TGTGCCAGCAGTGCAGCCGGGACTAGCGGACAAGAGACCCAGTACTTC; d_gene: TRBD2; abundance: .; j_gene: TRBJ2-5; v_gene: TRBV6-1
CDR3aa: CASSSRTALNTEAFF; CDR3nt: TGTGCCAGCAGCTCACGGACAGCCTTGAACACTGAAGCTTTCTTT; d_gene: .; abundance: .; j_gene: TRBJ1-1; v_gene: TRBV7-2
CDR3aa: CASSSQAGGNTIYF; CDR3nt: TGTGCCAGCAGCTCACAGGCAGGGGGAAACACCATATATTTT; d_gene: .; abundance: few; j_gene: TRBJ1-3; v_gene: TRBV7-2
CDR3aa: CASSLGGGSSGNEQFF; CDR3nt: TGTGCCAGCAGCCTGGGAGGCGGGAGTAGCGGCAATGAGCAGTTCTTC; d_gene: TRBD2; abundance: .; j_gene: TRBJ2-1; v_gene: TRBV5-4
CDR3aa: CASSELLAGVYNEQFF; CDR3nt: TGTGCCAGCAGTGAACTTCTAGCGGGAGTGTACAATGAGCAGTTCTTC; d_gene: TRBD2; abundance: few; j_gene: TRBJ2-1; v_gene: TRBV2
CDR3aa: CASSDRGQFNEKLFF; CDR3nt: TGTGCCAGCAGTGATAGGGGACAGTTTAATGAAAAACTGTTTTTT; d_gene: TRBD1; abundance: .; j_gene: TRBJ1-4; v_gene: TRBV6-1
CDR3aa: CASSSTRGAETQYF; CDR3nt: TGTGCCAGCAGCTCGACTAGGGGTGCGGAGACCCAGTACTTC; d_gene: .; abundance: many; j_gene: TRBJ2-5; v_gene: TRBV13
CDR3aa: CASHSAGRAGLNTIYF; CDR3nt: TGTGCCAGTCATTCCGCCGGACGAGCGGGATTGAACACCATATATTTT; d_gene: .; abundance: .; j_gene: TRBJ1-3; v_gene: TRBV5-4
CDR3aa: CASSGGIDHGYTF; CDR3nt: TGTGCCAGCAGTGGCGGGATCGACCATGGCTACACCTTC; d_gene: .; abundance: few; j_gene: TRBJ1-2; v_gene: TRBV25-1
CDR3aa: CAWGRTAAYEQYF; CDR3nt: TGTGCCTGGGGGAGGACGGCCGCCTACGAGCAGTACTTC; d_gene: .; abundance: few; j_gene: TRBJ2-7; v_gene: TRBV30
CDR3aa: CASSMAQGFSYEQYF; CDR3nt: TGTGCCAGTAGTATGGCCCAGGGGTTCTCCTACGAGCAGTACTTC; d_gene: .; abundance: .; j_gene: TRBJ2-7; v_gene: TRBV19
CDR3aa: CASSLGSLAGGHNEQFF; CDR3nt: TGTGCCAGCAGCCTAGGGTCACTAGCGGGGGGGCACAATGAGCAGTTCTTC; d_gene: TRBD2; abundance: few; j_gene: TRBJ2-1; v_gene: TRBV7-9
CDR3aa: CASSPTSGRPPTYEQYF; CDR3nt: TGCGCCAGCAGCCCCACTAGCGGGAGGCCCCCTACCTACGAGCAGTACTTC; d_gene: TRBD2; abundance: many; j_gene: TRBJ2-7; v_gene: TRBV4-1
CDR3aa: CASSLAGPGSAGNTIYF; CDR3nt: TGTGCCAGCAGCTTAGCAGGTCCGGGTTCGGCAGGAAACACCATATATTTT; d_gene: .; abundance: few; j_gene: TRBJ1-3; v_gene: TRBV7-9
CDR3aa: CASFSGTSLSYEQYF; CDR3nt: TGTGCCAGCTTCTCCGGGACATCCCTATCCTACGAGCAGTACTTC; d_gene: .; abundance: .; j_gene: TRBJ2-7; v_gene: TRBV18
CDR3aa: CASSLAREAGANVLTF; CDR3nt: TGCGCCAGCAGCTTGGCCAGGGAGGCTGGGGCCAACGTCCTGACTTTC; d_gene: .; abundance: few; j_gene: TRBJ2-6; v_gene: TRBV5-1
CDR3aa: CASSRTGEVMNTEAFF; CDR3nt: TGCGCCAGCAGCAGAACAGGGGAGGTTATGAACACTGAAGCTTTCTTT; d_gene: TRBD1; abundance: few; j_gene: TRBJ1-1; v_gene: TRBV5-1
CDR3aa: CASSLARYNEQFF; CDR3nt: TGTGCCAGCAGCTTGGCCAGGTACAATGAGCAGTTCTTC; d_gene: .; abundance: few; j_gene: TRBJ2-1; v_gene: TRBV5-6
CDR3aa: CSADRGQETQYF; CDR3nt: TGCAGCGCTGACAGGGGGCAAGAGACCCAGTACTTC; d_gene: TRBD1; abundance: many; j_gene: TRBJ2-5; v_gene: TRBV29-1
CDR3aa: CASTKIGQIGYTF; CDR3nt: TGTGCCAGCACCAAGATCGGACAGATTGGCTACACCTTC; d_gene: .; abundance: .; j_gene: TRBJ1-2; v_gene: TRBV5-6
CDR3aa: CASSTTRQFEAFF; CDR3nt: TGTGCCAGTAGCACCACCCGACAGTTTGAAGCTTTCTTT; d_gene: .; abundance: once; j_gene: TRBJ1-1; v_gene: TRBV19
CDR3aa: CASRNAGLPSAGYTF; CDR3nt: TGTGCCAGCCGGAACGCGGGCCTCCCCTCCGCGGGCTACACCTTC; d_gene: .; abundance: .; j_gene: TRBJ1-2; v_gene: TRBV28
CDR3aa: CASSPAGARETQYF; CDR3nt: TGTGCCAGCAGCCCGGCGGGGGCGAGGGAGACCCAGTACTTC; d_gene: .; abundance: few; j_gene: TRBJ2-5; v_gene: TRBV11-3
CDR3aa: CSVQRGSGNTIYF; CDR3nt: TGCAGCGTTCAAAGGGGATCTGGAAACACCATATATTTT; d_gene: .; abundance: .; j_gene: TRBJ1-3; v_gene: TRBV29-1
CDR3aa: CASSSGLADTGELFF; CDR3nt: TGTGCCAGTAGTTCAGGACTAGCGGACACCGGGGAGCTGTTTTTT; d_gene: TRBD2; abundance: .; j_gene: TRBJ2-2; v_gene: TRBV19
CDR3aa: CAWASGGAANEQYF; CDR3nt: TGTGCCTGGGCTAGCGGGGGGGCCGCGAACGAGCAGTACTTC; d_gene: TRBD2; abundance: .; j_gene: TRBJ2-7; v_gene: TRBV30
CDR3aa: CASSQLSLGSPLHF; CDR3nt: TGTGCCAGCAGCCAATTGAGTCTCGGTTCACCCCTCCACTTT; d_gene: .; abundance: few; j_gene: TRBJ1-6; v_gene: TRBV14
CDR3aa: CASSNKQVPDTQYF; CDR3nt: TGTGCCAGCAGTAATAAACAGGTCCCAGATACGCAGTATTTT; d_gene: .; abundance: few; j_gene: TRBJ2-3; v_gene: TRBV28
CDR3aa: CASSVGDRFLETQYF; CDR3nt: TGTGCCAGCAGCGTGGGGGACAGGTTTTTGGAGACCCAGTACTTC; d_gene: TRBD1; abundance: few; j_gene: TRBJ2-5; v_gene: TRBV9
CDR3aa: CASRELRAGGAYEQYF; CDR3nt: TGTGCCAGCAGGGAATTGAGGGCGGGAGGGGCCTACGAGCAGTACTTC; d_gene: TRBD2; abundance: .; j_gene: TRBJ2-7; v_gene: TRBV27
CDR3aa: CASSSQGRSGANVLTF; CDR3nt: TGTGCCAGCAGCTCCCAAGGGAGGTCTGGGGCCAACGTCCTGACTTTC; d_gene: .; abundance: few; j_gene: TRBJ2-6; v_gene: TRBV11-2
CDR3aa: CASSIDTSTGELFF; CDR3nt: TGTGCCAGCAGCATTGACACTTCCACCGGGGAGCTGTTTTTT; d_gene: .; abundance: few; j_gene: TRBJ2-2; v_gene: TRBV9
CDR3aa: CASSSGQSPEDYGYTF; CDR3nt: TGTGCCAGCAGCTCGGGACAGTCCCCCGAGGACTATGGCTACACCTTC; d_gene: TRBD1; abundance: .; j_gene: TRBJ1-2; v_gene: TRBV5-4
CDR3aa: CASSPLAASGSPLHF; CDR3nt: TGTGCCAGCAGCCCCTTAGCAGCTTCGGGGTCACCCCTCCACTTT; d_gene: .; abundance: few; j_gene: TRBJ1-6; v_gene: TRBV7-6
CDR3aa: CAWSGSAGNTIYF; CDR3nt: TGTGCCTGGAGTGGCAGTGCTGGAAACACCATATATTTT; d_gene: .; abundance: few; j_gene: TRBJ1-3; v_gene: TRBV30
CDR3aa: CASSRGTTTYNEQFF; CDR3nt: TGTGCCAGCAGCCGAGGGACAACTACCTACAATGAGCAGTTCTTC; d_gene: .; abundance: .; j_gene: TRBJ2-1; v_gene: TRBV7-9
CDR3aa: CASSAGGPDGYTF; CDR3nt: TGCGCCAGCAGCGCCGGGGGGCCGGATGGCTACACCTTC; d_gene: .; abundance: .; j_gene: TRBJ1-2; v_gene: TRBV4-1
CDR3aa: CASRKQGQSTDTQYF; CDR3nt: TGTGCCAGTAGAAAACAGGGGCAAAGCACAGATACGCAGTATTTT; d_gene: TRBD1; abundance: few; j_gene: TRBJ2-3; v_gene: TRBV19
CDR3aa: CATSSQLKNIQYF; CDR3nt: TGTGCCACCAGCAGTCAACTCAAAAACATTCAGTACTTC; d_gene: .; abundance: .; j_gene: TRBJ2-4; v_gene: TRBV15